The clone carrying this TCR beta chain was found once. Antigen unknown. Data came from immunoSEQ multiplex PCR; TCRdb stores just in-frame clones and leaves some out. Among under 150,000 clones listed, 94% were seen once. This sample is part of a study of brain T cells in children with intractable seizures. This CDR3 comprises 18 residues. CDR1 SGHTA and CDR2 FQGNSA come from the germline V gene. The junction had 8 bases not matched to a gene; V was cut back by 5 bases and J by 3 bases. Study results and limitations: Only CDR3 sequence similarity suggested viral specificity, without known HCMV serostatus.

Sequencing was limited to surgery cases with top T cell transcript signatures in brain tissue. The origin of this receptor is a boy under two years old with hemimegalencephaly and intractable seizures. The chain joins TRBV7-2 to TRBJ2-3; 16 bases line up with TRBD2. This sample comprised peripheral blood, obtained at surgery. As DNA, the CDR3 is TGTGCCAGCAGCCCCGGGACTAGCGGGAGGGCCGGGACAGATACGCAGTATTTT. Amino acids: CASSPGTSGRAGTDTQYF. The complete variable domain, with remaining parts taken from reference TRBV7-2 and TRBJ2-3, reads GAGVSQSPSNKVTEKGKDVELRCDPISGHTALYWYRQSLGQGLEFLIYFQGNSAPDKSGLPSDRFSAERTGGSVSTLTIQRTQQEDSAVYLCASSPGTSGRAGTDTQYFGPGTRLTVL.